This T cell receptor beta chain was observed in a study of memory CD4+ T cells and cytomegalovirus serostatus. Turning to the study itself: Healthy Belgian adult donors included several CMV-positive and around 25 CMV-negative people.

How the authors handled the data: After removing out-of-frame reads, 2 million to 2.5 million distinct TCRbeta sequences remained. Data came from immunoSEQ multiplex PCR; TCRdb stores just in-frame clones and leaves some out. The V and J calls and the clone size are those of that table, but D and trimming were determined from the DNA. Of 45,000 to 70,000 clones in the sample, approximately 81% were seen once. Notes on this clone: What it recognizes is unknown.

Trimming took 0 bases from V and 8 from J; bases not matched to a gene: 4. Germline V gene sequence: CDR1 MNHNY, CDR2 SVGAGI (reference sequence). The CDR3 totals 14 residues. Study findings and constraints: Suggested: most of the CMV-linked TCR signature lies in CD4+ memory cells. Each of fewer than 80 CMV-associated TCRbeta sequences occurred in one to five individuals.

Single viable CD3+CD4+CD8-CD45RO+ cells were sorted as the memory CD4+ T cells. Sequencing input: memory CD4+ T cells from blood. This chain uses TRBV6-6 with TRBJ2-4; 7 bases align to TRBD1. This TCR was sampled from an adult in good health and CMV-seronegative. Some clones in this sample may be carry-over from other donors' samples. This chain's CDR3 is CASSYSLQGDIQYF. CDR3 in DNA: TGTGCCAGCAGTTACTCGTTGCAGGGGGACATTCAGTACTTC.